This T cell receptor (beta chain) appears in the sequencing data of a study of PD-1 blockade in classical Hodgkin lymphoma. Study-wide context: Administration of nivolumab to patients was at 3 mg/kg intravenously every 2 weeks.

Brentuximab vedotin exposure varied among the patients, all of whom had relapsed after autologous stem cell transplantation. Some clones are missing from TCRdb's copy, which holds only in-frame ones; the method was immunoSEQ multiplex PCR. The sample carries 50,000 or so clones, around two thirds recorded once. The V segment lost 0 bases and the J segment 3 bases; nucleotides outside the gene matches: 6. The CDR3 covers 16 residues. Germline CDR1 and CDR2: SGHAT and FQNNGV. The chain links TRBV11-2 to TRBJ1-2, with 8 positions matching TRBD1. Sequenced material: peripheral blood mononuclear cells (PBMCs), taken before the second cycle of nivolumab. The sequence was collected from a human donor with classical Hodgkin lymphoma. For the CDR3, the DNA is TGTGCCAGCAGCTTAGAGGCAGGGGGCGTCTACTATGGCTACACCTTC. It yields the protein CASSLEAGGVYYGYTF.